This TCR beta chain was captured by sequencing in a study of cytomegalovirus exposure and HLA in healthy donors. About the study: An analysis done earlier identified some 120 million unique TCR beta sequences from 150 million to 200 million T cells. General study points: 164 TCR beta chains were listed as cytomegalovirus-associated.

The V gene lost 3 bases and the J gene lost 8 bases, with 11 bases spanning the gap. The CDR3 sequence is 13 residues long. Germline assignment: CDR1 SGDLS and CDR2 YYNGEE. This clone has only a few counts. The target antigen is unknown. The PCR contained 60 Vbeta and 13 Jbeta primers. Repertoires were generated with immunoSEQ multiplex PCR, while TCRdb's copy carries only in-frame clones and drops some. Among 130,000 to 150,000 clones listed, approximately 9% were seen once. The source of this sequence is a male donor in good health and CMV-seronegative. The material sequenced was PBMCs. The chain employs TRBV9 and TRBJ1-4; tentative D call: TRBD1 (5 bases). The CDR3 reads CASSGGLGEKLFF. The CDR3 DNA reads as TGTGCCAGCAGCGGGGGCCTAGGCGAAAAACTGTTTTTT.